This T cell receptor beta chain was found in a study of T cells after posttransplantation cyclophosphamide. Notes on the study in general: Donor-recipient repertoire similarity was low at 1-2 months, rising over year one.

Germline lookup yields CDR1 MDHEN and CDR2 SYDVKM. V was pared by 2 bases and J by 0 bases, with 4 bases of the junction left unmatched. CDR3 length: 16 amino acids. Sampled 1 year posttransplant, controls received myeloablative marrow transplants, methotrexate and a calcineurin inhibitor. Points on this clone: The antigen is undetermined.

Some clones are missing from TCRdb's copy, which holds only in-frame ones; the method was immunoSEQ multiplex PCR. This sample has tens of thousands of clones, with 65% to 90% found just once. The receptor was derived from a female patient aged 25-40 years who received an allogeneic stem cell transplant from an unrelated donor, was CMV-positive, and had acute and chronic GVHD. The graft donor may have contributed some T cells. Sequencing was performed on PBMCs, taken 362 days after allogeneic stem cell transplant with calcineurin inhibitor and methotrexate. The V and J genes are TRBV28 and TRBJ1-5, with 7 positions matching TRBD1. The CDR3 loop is CASSLLGTVSNQPQHF. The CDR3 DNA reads TGTGCCAGCAGTTTACTCGGGACAGTTAGCAATCAGCCCCAGCATTTT.